This TCR beta chain originates from a study of beta chain features in type 1 diabetes. Regarding the study as a whole: Shortening of TCRB CDR3s, moderate but significant, appeared in all four CD4+ subsets of Type 1 diabetes patients.

Details on this clone: Its antigen is unknown.

Germline V gene data show CDR1 as MGHDK and CDR2 as SYGVNS. After removal of 4 bases from V and 2 bases from J, the junction contained 5 bases not matched to a gene. The CDR3 loop spans 15 amino acids. Since all of the isolated RNA was reverse transcribed, expressed TCRB transcripts were what got sequenced. The protocol was immunoSEQ multiplex PCR, while the TCRdb copy is restricted to in-frame clones and leaves out a portion. Of roughly 150,000 clones listed, roughly 8% are singletons. Material for sequencing was central memory CD4+ T cells from blood. The chain joins TRBV25-1 to TRBJ1-2; 9 bases fit TRBD1. The TCR sequence derives from a man aged 18 to 30 with type 1 diabetes. The CDR3 here is CASSAPGTGNYGYTF. CDR3 in DNA: TGTGCCAGCAGTGCACCCGGGACAGGGAACTATGGCTACACCTTC.